One sample yielded the 26 T cell receptor beta chains listed below, sequenced in a study of cytomegalovirus exposure and HLA in healthy donors. PCR used 60 Vbeta primers and 13 Jbeta primers. Repertoires were generated with immunoSEQ multiplex PCR, while TCRdb's copy carries only in-frame clones and drops some. The sample records some 99,000 clones, roughly three quarters being singletons. The specimen sequenced was PBMCs. Receptors were obtained from a female donor in good health and CMV-seronegative.

The chain combines TRBV19 with TRBJ2-1, with 11 bases that match TRBD2. In germline, CDR1 is LNHDA, CDR2 SQIVND (reference sequence). The V and J ends lost 5 bases and 7 bases, in that order; junction bases with no gene match: 13. This CDR3 is built from 17 residues. Here the CDR3 DNA reads TGTGCCAGTAGTTCCCAACCGGGACTAGCGGCCTGGAATGAGCAGTTCTTC. Translation: CASSSQPGLAAWNEQFF.

This chain links TRBV5-1 with TRBJ2-3, with TRBD2 identical over 9 bases. CDR3 size: 17 residues. Germline lookup yields CDR1 SGHRS and CDR2 YFSETQ. V shed 2 bases, J shed 3 bases, and the junction held 10 bases outside the gene matches. CDR3 DNA: TGCGCCAGCAGCTTATATCCGGGACTAGCTCGGACAGATACGCAGTATTTT. The encoded protein is CASSLYPGLARTDTQYF.

This sequence joins TRBV27 and TRBJ1-2; D is possibly TRBD1 (6 bases). The CDR3 spans 13 residues. Trimming stripped 0 bases from V and 8 bases from J, with 10 bases between. CDR1 is MNHEY and CDR2 is SMNVEV in the germline V gene (reference sequence). The CDR3, as DNA: TGTGCCAGCAGTTTATCGTCAGGGGTCGGCTACACCTTC. It codes for CASSLSSGVGYTF.

The chain combines TRBV6-6 with TRBJ2-7, with 9 nucleotides matching TRBD1. J gave up 1 base and V 7 bases, and 8 bases lay outside the gene matches. The germline gives CDR1 MNHNY, CDR2 SVGAGI (reference sequence). The CDR3 is 15 amino acids. DNA for the CDR3: TGTGCCAGCATCCTGTCGGACAGGGGATCCTACGAGCAGTACTTC. Protein: CASILSDRGSYEQYF.

This clone was seen a few times. This rearrangement joins TRBV6-5 to TRBJ2-6; D ambiguous. V lost 6 bases to trimming and J lost 0 bases, with 9 bases between them. Germline V CDR1 and CDR2: MNHEY, SVGAGI. The CDR3 is made up of 15 amino acids. DNA of the CDR3: TGTGCCAGCAGACGCGAGAGCTCTGGGGCCAACGTCCTGACTTTC. Its protein product is CASRRESSGANVLTF.

This clone is categorized as medium-sized. Additional DNA sequences in this sample encode the identical CDR3. This rearrangement joins TRBV6-5 to TRBJ2-7; D possibly corresponds to TRBD2 (6 bases). Trimming removed 0 bases from V and 2 bases from J, with 8 bases in between. The germline V gene has CDR1 MNHEY and CDR2 SVGAGI. CDR3 length: 14 amino acids. The CDR3 coding sequence is TGTGCCAGCAGTTACTCGGGCGGGACCTACGAGCAGTACTTC. Encoded protein: CASSYSGGTYEQYF.

This chain connects TRBV7-3 to TRBJ2-7; possible D gene TRBD1, 5 bases. Germline CDR1 and CDR2: SGHTA and FQGTGA. Trimming cost V 3 bases and J 3 bases, with 12 bases left between them. CDR3 size: 14 residues. CDR3 nucleotide sequence: TGTGCCAGCAGCTTTGGCCCGCAGGGCTACGAGCAGTACTTC. Translated, it gives CASSFGPQGYEQYF.

The CDR3 loop reads CASSSRLAGPPDTQYF. For the CDR3, the DNA is TGTGCCAGCAGCTCCCGACTAGCGGGACCCCCAGATACGCAGTATTTT. This sequence joins TRBV7-9 and TRBJ2-3; TRBD2 agrees at 11 bases. The CDR3 is 16 amino acids. Germline V CDR1 and CDR2: SEHNR, FQNEAQ (reference sequence). V lost 4 bases to trimming and J lost 4 bases; unmatched junction nucleotides: 7.

This chain joins TRBV4-1 and TRBJ2-2; 7 bases map to TRBD1. V shed 4 bases, J shed 5 bases, and the junction held 4 bases outside the gene matches. From germline, CDR1 is MGHRA and CDR2 YSYEKL. This CDR3 contains 14 residues. Here the CDR3 DNA reads TGCGCCAGCAGCCTCGGGACAGCGACCGGGGAGCTGTTTTTT. Its translation: CASSLGTATGELFF.

V gene TRBV5-8 combines with J gene TRBJ1-2, with 12 bases that match TRBD1. This CDR3 contains 16 residues. V lost 4 bases and J lost 0; bases outside the gene matches: 4. Germline V gene data show CDR1 as SGHTS and CDR2 as YDEGEE. This chain's CDR3 is CASSKGQGASNYGYTF. Here the CDR3 DNA reads TGTGCCAGCAGCAAGGGACAGGGGGCCTCTAACTATGGCTACACCTTC.

The rearrangement links TRBV15 to TRBJ2-3; 11 nucleotides match TRBD2. Per the germline V gene, CDR1 is LNHNV and CDR2 is YYDKDF (reference sequence). J lost 2 bases, V lost 0 bases, and 7 bases had no gene match. CDR3 length: 18 amino acids. The CDR3 DNA follows: TGTGCCACCAGCAGAGATGGTCTGACTAGCGGGGCCACAGATACGCAGTATTTT. Protein sequence: CATSRDGLTSGATDTQYF. The whole variable domain, remainder taken from reference TRBV15 and TRBJ2-3, is DAMVIQNPRYQVTQFGKPVTLSCSQTLNHNVMYWYQQKSSQAPKLLFHYYDKDFNNEADTPDNFQSRRPNTSFCFLDIRSPGLGDTAMYLCATSRDGLTSGATDTQYFGPGTRLTVL.

V is TRBV7-9 and J is TRBJ2-1; D is perhaps TRBD1 (6 bases). Trimming took 1 base from V and 4 from J, leaving 8 bases between them. Germline-derived CDR1 and CDR2 are SEHNR and FQNEAQ (reference sequence). The CDR3 totals 14 residues. The CDR3 reads CASSLEQGYNEQFF. CDR3 nucleotides: TGTGCCAGCAGCTTAGAGCAGGGGTACAATGAGCAGTTCTTC.

For the CDR3, the DNA is TGCGCCAGCAGCCGATTAACATCCTTCTACGAGCAGTACTTC. This translates into CASSRLTSFYEQYF. V is TRBV5-1 and J is TRBJ2-7; D unresolved. CDR3 size: 14 residues. Trimming stripped 4 bases from V and 3 bases from J, with 14 bases between. CDR1 is SGHRS and CDR2 is YFSETQ in the germline V gene.

The V call is TRBV2, the J call TRBJ2-2, with 10 bases that match TRBD1. CDR3 length equals 14 residues. With V trimmed by 7 bases and J by 5 bases, 4 bases remained unmatched. Germline CDR1 reads SNHLY; CDR2 reads FYNNEI. Written as DNA, the CDR3 is TGTGCCAGCAAGAGACAGGGGGCAACCGGGGAGCTGTTTTTT. It is translated as CASKRQGATGELFF.

The V call is TRBV6-1, the J call TRBJ2-7; D ambiguous. The CDR3 runs to 17 residues. Germline loops: CDR1 MNHNS, CDR2 SASEGT. Trimming stripped 4 bases from V and 2 bases from J, with 21 bases between. The CDR3 DNA follows: TGTGCCAGCAGTGTACGTTATCCCGGCGGAGTCGCCTACGAGCAGTACTTC. It yields the protein CASSVRYPGGVAYEQYF.

This clone was seen a handful of times. This sequence joins TRBV5-1 and TRBJ2-3; TRBD1 is a possible D gene (5 bases). Germline CDR1 is SGHRS and CDR2 is YFSETQ. V lost 2 bases and J lost 0, with 10 bases in between. The CDR3 sequence is 15 residues long. The CDR3: CASSFGHGSTDTQYF. The CDR3 DNA follows: TGCGCCAGCAGCTTCGGACACGGCAGCACAGATACGCAGTATTTT. The full variable domain, in which reference TRBV5-1 and TRBJ2-3 provide the parts outside the CDR3, is KAGVTQTPRYLIKTRGQQVTLSCSPISGHRSVSWYQQTPGQGLQFLFEYFSETQRNKGNFPGRFSGRQFSNSRSEMNVSTLELGDSALYLCASSFGHGSTDTQYFGPGTRLTVL.

This chain connects TRBV19 to TRBJ1-5, with TRBD1 identical over 9 bases. J was trimmed by 5 bases and V by 5 bases; bases with no gene match: 1. CDR3 size: 13 residues. From germline, CDR1 is LNHDA and CDR2 SQIVND (reference sequence). The CDR3 protein is CASSWDRDQPQHF. The CDR3 DNA reads TGTGCCAGTAGTTGGGACAGGGATCAGCCCCAGCATTTT. Full variable domain (remainder filled in from reference TRBV19 and TRBJ1-5): DGGITQSPKYLFRKEGQNVTLSCEQNLNHDAMYWYRQDPGQGLRLIYYSQIVNDFQKGDIAEGYSVSREKKESFPLTVTSAQKNPTAFYLCASSWDRDQPQHFGDGTRLSIL.

The rearrangement links TRBV29-1 to TRBJ2-2; 7 bases agree with TRBD1. The V gene end was trimmed by 6 bases and the J gene end by 8 bases; junction bases not matched to a gene: 9. The CDR3 totals 13 residues. Germline CDR1 reads SQVTM; CDR2 reads ANQGSEA. CDR3 loop: CSVEGPGGGELFF. In DNA, the CDR3 is TGCAGCGTCGAGGGGCCAGGGGGAGGGGAGCTGTTTTTT.

The chain's CDR3 is CASSDPGSVYSYEQYF. CDR3 in DNA: TGTGCCAGCAGTGACCCCGGGAGCGTGTACTCCTACGAGCAGTACTTC. The genes are TRBV6-4 and TRBJ2-7, with a weak D call TRBD2 (6 bases). The V end was cut by 2 bases, the J end by 0 bases, with 14 bases between. The length of the CDR3 is 16 residues. The germline gives CDR1 MRHNA, CDR2 SNTAGT.

The V call is TRBV10-3, the J call TRBJ1-6, with TRBD1 identical over 7 bases. With 6 bases clipped from V and 5 bases from J, the junction kept 1 base outside the gene matches. In germline, CDR1 is ENHRY, CDR2 SYGVKD. The CDR3 has 13 amino acids. The CDR3 region is CAIRGTDNSPLHF. CDR3 nucleotides: TGTGCCATCAGGGGGACAGATAATTCACCCCTCCACTTT.

This clone was seen more than once but under ten times. V and J are TRBV7-3 and TRBJ2-1; D is perhaps TRBD2 (5 bases). This CDR3 is 12 amino acids long. Germline V gives CDR1 SGHTA, CDR2 FQGTGA. V dropped 5 bases and J dropped 8 bases, with 10 bases sitting between them. DNA for the CDR3: TGTGCCAGCAGCCGGGGAGACCATGAGCAGTTCTTC. Translation: CASSRGDHEQFF.

CDR3 protein: CASSLGETGDEQYF. The DNA of the CDR3 is TGTGCCAGCAGTTTAGGGGAGACAGGGGACGAGCAGTACTTC. The rearrangement joins TRBV27 to TRBJ2-7; 8 nucleotides match TRBD1. The CDR3 extends over 14 amino acids. Germline CDR1 is MNHEY and CDR2 is SMNVEV (reference sequence). J was trimmed by 5 bases and V by 2 bases; bases with no gene match: 5.

J is TRBJ1-1 and V is TRBV5-1, with a possible D match to TRBD1 (6 bases). The V and J ends lost 4 bases and 3 bases respectively, with 13 bases between them. This CDR3 contains 14 residues. CDR1 is SGHRS, CDR2 YFSETQ, per germline. Written as DNA, the CDR3 is TGCGCCAGCAGCATATCAGGGGCCGACACTGAAGCTTTCTTT. Encoded protein: CASSISGADTEAFF. The entire variable domain, with the rest obtained from reference TRBV5-1 and TRBJ1-1, is as follows: KAGVTQTPRYLIKTRGQQVTLSCSPISGHRSVSWYQQTPGQGLQFLFEYFSETQRNKGNFPGRFSGRQFSNSRSEMNVSTLELGDSALYLCASSISGADTEAFFGQGTRLTVV.

The CDR3 sequence: CASGIPRETQYF. The CDR3 DNA sequence: TGTGCCAGCGGAATCCCTAGGGAGACCCAGTACTTC. V and J are TRBV6-5 and TRBJ2-5, with D hard to call. The CDR3 spans 12 residues. The V gene's germline CDR1 is MNHEY and CDR2 SVGAGI. With 8 bases removed from V and 5 bases from J, the gap between germline ends came to 12 bases.

This sequence joins TRBV28 and TRBJ1-6; maybe TRBD1 (6 bases). There are 14 residues in the CDR3. CDR1 and CDR2 from the germline V gene are MDHEN and SYDVKM. V was cut by 5 bases and J by 8 bases, with 13 bases left in between. The CDR3: CASSAGQWDSPLHF. In DNA, the CDR3 is TGTGCCAGCAGTGCCGGACAGTGGGATTCACCCCTCCACTTT.

This clone was seen more than once but under ten times. The chain is built from TRBV6-6 and TRBJ1-5; weak D call: TRBD1 (6 bases). The CDR3 loop spans 12 amino acids. The germline V gene encodes CDR1 MNHNY and CDR2 SVGAGI (reference sequence). V was pared by 11 bases and J by 5 bases, with 13 bases between. As DNA, the CDR3 is TGTGCCGGGGGCCTTAACGATCAGCCCCAGCATTTT. This gives the protein CAGGLNDQPQHF.